A selection of T cell receptor beta chains follows, all from one sample in a study of T cell responses to AZD1222 COVID-19 vaccine. Clones were sequenced by immunoSEQ multiplex PCR, and TCRdb holds only the in-frame ones, with some missing. The sample includes tens of thousands of clones, approximately 85% of them seen just once. The source was peripheral blood, collected on day 0 of AZD1222 vaccination. All receptors come from an adult in good health. The CDR3 runs from the conserved cysteine through the conserved F or W. Fields, in order: V gene, D gene, J gene, clone size, CDR3 protein, CDR3 DNA. The D gene is left open where the match is weak. Some rows have no size entry. The others give once, few or many, or a class for an expanded clone.

TRBV5-1	NA	TRBJ1-1	NA	CASSLTGAMNTEAFF	TGCGCCAGCAGCTTGACAGGCGCCATGAACACTGAAGCTTTCTTT
TRBV6-5	TRBD2	TRBJ2-6	NA	CASNRGGTGANVLTF	TGTGCCAGCAACCGGGGGGGCACTGGGGCCAACGTCCTGACTTTC
TRBV4-2	NA	TRBJ2-5	NA	CASSQDELARSRLGLFQETQYF	TGTGCCAGCAGCCAAGACGAGCTAGCAAGGTCTCGCCTGGGTCTGTTCCAAGAGACCCAGTACTTC
TRBV3-1/TRBV3-2	TRBD1	TRBJ2-3	NA	CASSQDSTGSTDTQYF	TGTGCCAGCAGCCAAGACTCGACAGGGAGCACAGATACGCAGTATTTT
TRBV7-2	NA	TRBJ2-7	NA	CASSLVWTANYEQYF	TGTGCCAGCAGCTTAGTGTGGACCGCTAACTACGAGCAGTACTTC
TRBV6-5	NA	TRBJ2-7	NA	CASSSRQEYEQYF	TGTGCCAGCAGTTCGCGACAGGAGTACGAGCAGTACTTC
TRBV7-3	NA	TRBJ1-5	once	CASSSGPQQPQHF	TGTGCCAGCAGCTCGGGGCCACAACAGCCCCAGCATTTT
TRBV11-1	TRBD1	TRBJ2-4	NA	CASSLAPGTGVGNIQYF	TGTGCCAGCAGCTTAGCCCCCGGGACAGGGGTGGGGAACATTCAGTACTTC
TRBV4-1	TRBD1	TRBJ2-3	NA	CASSQDYARDSIPDTQYF	TGCGCCAGCAGCCAAGATTACGCCCGGGACAGCATCCCAGATACGCAGTATTTT
TRBV18	NA	TRBJ1-1	NA	CASSPSQGSVNTEAFF	TGTGCCAGCTCACCATCCCAGGGGAGCGTAAACACTGAAGCTTTCTTT
TRBV9	NA	TRBJ1-3	NA	CASSVGGGGYGNTIYF	TGTGCCAGCAGCGTAGGCGGGGGTGGATATGGAAACACCATATATTTT
TRBV3-1/TRBV3-2	NA	TRBJ1-6	NA	CASSSNNSPLHF	TGTGCCAGCAGTAGTAATAATTCACCCCTCCACTTT
TRBV27	TRBD2	TRBJ2-7	NA	CASSLLAGETSYEQYF	TGTGCCAGCAGTTTACTAGCGGGGGAGACCTCCTACGAGCAGTACTTC
TRBV7-8	NA	TRBJ2-1	NA	CASNRPGFHEQFF	TGTGCCAGCAACCGTCCGGGATTCCATGAGCAGTTCTTC
TRBV7-2	NA	TRBJ2-2	NA	CASSLALGGNTGELFF	TGTGCCAGCAGCTTAGCCCTTGGGGGGAACACCGGGGAGCTGTTTTTT
TRBV5-1	NA	TRBJ2-7	once	CASSGGRVLSYEQYF	TGCGCCAGCAGCGGCGGCAGAGTATTGTCCTACGAGCAGTACTTC
TRBV10-3	TRBD1	TRBJ1-5	NA	CATIEDRDSNSNQPQHF	TGTGCCACCATCGAGGACAGGGATTCTAATAGCAATCAGCCCCAGCATTTT
TRBV29-1	TRBD2	TRBJ2-3	NA	CSAGTSGADTQYF	TGCAGCGCTGGGACTAGCGGGGCGGATACGCAGTATTTT
TRBV6-1	NA	TRBJ2-2	NA	CASSGRQVEHLGELFF	TGTGCCAGCAGTGGACGACAGGTGGAACACCTCGGGGAGCTGTTTTTT
TRBV27	NA	TRBJ1-1	once	CASSLVWDNEAFF	TGTGCCAGCAGTTTAGTTTGGGACAATGAAGCTTTCTTT
TRBV5-1	TRBD2	TRBJ2-7	NA	CASRGGGQPYEQYF	TGCGCCAGCAGGGGGGGAGGGCAACCTTACGAGCAGTACTTC
TRBV7-2	NA	TRBJ1-1	NA	CASSPQEGTEAFF	TGTGCCAGCAGTCCCCAGGAGGGCACTGAAGCTTTCTTT
TRBV18	TRBD1	TRBJ2-5	NA	CASSPDREQETQYF	TGTGCCAGCTCACCAGACAGGGAACAAGAGACCCAGTACTTC
TRBV5-1	NA	TRBJ1-1	NA	CASSLAVGHLNTEAFF	TGCGCCAGCAGCTTGGCGGTGGGACACCTGAACACTGAAGCTTTCTTT
TRBV7-9	NA	TRBJ2-1	NA	CASSLGENEQFF	TGTGCCAGCAGCTTGGGGGAGAATGAGCAGTTCTTC
TRBV6-2/TRBV6-3	TRBD1	TRBJ2-4	once	CASSYGTDKNIQYF	TGTGCCAGCAGTTACGGGACAGACAAAAACATTCAGTACTTC
TRBV7-2	NA	TRBJ1-1	NA	CASAPGVNTEAFF	TGTGCCAGTGCCCCGGGGGTGAACACTGAAGCTTTCTTT
TRBV28	NA	TRBJ1-4	NA	CASTPLRGLRDEKLFF	TGTGCCAGCACCCCCTTGCGCGGACTTCGGGATGAAAAACTGTTTTTT
TRBV11-2	TRBD2	TRBJ2-5	NA	CASSPRGQRGGQETQYF	TGTGCCAGCAGCCCTAGGGGCCAGCGGGGGGGCCAAGAGACCCAGTACTTC
TRBV28	NA	TRBJ2-1	NA	CASSPGQNNEQFF	TGTGCCAGCAGTCCAGGGCAGAACAATGAGCAGTTCTTC